These 21 T cell receptor beta chains were all obtained from the same sample, sequenced in a study of Ad26.COV2.S vaccination and SARS-CoV-2 variants (dated by TCRdb to the early 2020s). Libraries were built with the immunoSEQ multiplex PCR assay. Drawn from immuneACCESS, this table holds only the in-frame rearrangements with V and J called that TCRdb kept. Clones are partly lost; checked studies trace under half to an unresolved V gene and leave the rest unexplained. The sample table records more than 400,000 clones; roughly 90% of these occur just once. The ten largest clones capture about 1.6% of the sample. The treatment or condition label, read with the paper, signifies: about 20 received Ad26.COV2.S at low or high dose, single or two shots; about five received placebo; per-sample allocation not given. For vaccine and placebo recipients, repertoires were sequenced using samples collected on day 63 after the first injection.

The sequencing here drew on peripheral blood, taken in a trial of Ad26.COV2.S vaccine versus placebo. All receptors derive from a person aged 18-65 years who received the Ad26.COV2.S COVID-19 vaccine or a placebo.

In regard to this clone: Other nucleotide sequences from this sample produce the same CDR3. The rearrangement uses TRBV7-2 and TRBJ1-5; D is perhaps TRBD1 (5 bases). V dropped 2 bases and J dropped 4 bases, with 6 bases sitting between them. This CDR3 spans 13 amino acids. Germline CDR1 and CDR2: SGHTA and FQGNSA. The CDR3 here is CASSLRGNQPQHF. The CDR3 DNA follows: TGTGCCAGCAGCTTACGGGGGAATCAGCCCCAGCATTTT.

The J gene is TRBJ1-5, the V gene TRBV5-6; D unclear. The V and J ends lost 0 bases and 2 bases respectively, with 9 bases between them. Germline V gene lookup returns CDR1 SGHDT and CDR2 YYEEEE. CDR3 size: 15 residues. For the CDR3, the DNA is TGTGCCAGCAGCTTGGTCGGGTCGGGCAATCAGCCCCAGCATTTT. It yields the protein CASSLVGSGNQPQHF.

This chain connects TRBV4-2 to TRBJ2-2; tentatively, D is TRBD2 (6 bases). The germline V and J ends were trimmed by 7 bases and 3 bases, with 12 bases remaining between them. The CDR3 totals 14 residues. Germline V lookup: CDR1 LGHNA, CDR2 YNFKEQ. The CDR3 DNA follows: TGTGCCAGCACTCTAGCGATCGACACCGGGGAGCTGTTTTTT. Translation: CASTLAIDTGELFF.

The CDR3 loop is CASRLGFSTEAFF. CDR3 nucleotides: TGTGCCAGTAGACTAGGGTTTAGCACTGAAGCTTTCTTT. This chain connects TRBV19 to TRBJ1-1; D ambiguous. The CDR3 totals 13 residues. Trimming shortened V by 6 bases and J by 4 bases, and 12 bases separated the two germline ends. The germline gives CDR1 LNHDA, CDR2 SQIVND (reference sequence).

The chain joins TRBV11-2 to TRBJ2-7; 7 bases agree with TRBD1. Germline V CDR1 and CDR2: SGHAT, FQNNGV. This CDR3 comprises 12 residues. The ends lost 9 bases at V and 3 bases at J; junction bases unmatched: 5. The DNA of the CDR3 is TGTGCCAGGGGGGACAGACTCTACGAGCAGTACTTC. Amino acids: CARGDRLYEQYF.

This clone was found a few times. The chain is built from TRBV27 and TRBJ2-5, with 8 bases aligning to TRBD2. V was clipped by 1 base and J by 3 bases; unmatched bases: 4. The V gene's germline CDR1 is MNHEY and CDR2 SMNVEV (reference sequence). The CDR3 is 15 amino acids. CDR3 region: CASSLYKAGEETQYF. As DNA, the CDR3 is TGTGCCAGCAGTTTATACAAAGCGGGGGAAGAGACCCAGTACTTC.

The rearrangement links TRBV28 to TRBJ2-6, with TRBD1 identical over 9 bases. Trimming took 4 bases from V and 0 from J; bases not matched to a gene: 7. The CDR3 is 18 amino acids. The germline V gene encodes CDR1 MDHEN and CDR2 SYDVKM. CDR3 bases: TGTGCCAGCAGTTCCTCCGGGACAGGGAACTCTGGGGCCAACGTCCTGACTTTC. It encodes CASSSSGTGNSGANVLTF.

This clone was found once. The chain uses TRBV5-1 and TRBJ2-1; 8 nucleotides match TRBD1. Germline V gene data show CDR1 as SGHRS and CDR2 as YFSETQ. The V segment lost 4 bases and the J segment 7 bases; nucleotides outside the gene matches: 10. This CDR3 region has 15 residues. The CDR3 reads CASSLIQGGRNEQFF. In DNA, the CDR3 is TGCGCCAGCAGCCTGATACAGGGGGGTCGAAATGAGCAGTTCTTC.

This rearrangement joins TRBV25-1 to TRBJ2-5; no clear D gene. The CDR3 loop spans 15 amino acids. CDR1 and CDR2 from the germline V gene are MGHDK and SYGVNS. V lost 3 bases and J lost 2, with 13 bases in between. The CDR3 DNA follows: TGTGCCAGCAGTGAGACACGACTGACACAAGAGACCCAGTACTTC. Translation gives CASSETRLTQETQYF.

The CDR3 spells CASSYVPTNYGYTF. The CDR3, as DNA: TGTGCCAGCAGTTACGTACCGACTAACTATGGCTACACCTTC. The rearrangement uses TRBV6-2 or TRBV6-3 and TRBJ1-2, with D unresolved. Germline-derived CDR1 and CDR2 are MNHEY and SVGEGT. The V gene lost 2 bases and the J gene lost 0 bases, with 7 bases spanning the gap. There are 14 residues in the CDR3.

The J gene is TRBJ1-6, the V gene TRBV5-6, with TRBD1 matching over 8 bases. CDR3 length: 14 residues. J was trimmed by 8 bases and V by 4 bases; bases with no gene match: 5. Per the germline V gene, CDR1 is SGHDT and CDR2 is YYEEEE. Written as DNA, the CDR3 is TGTGCCAGCAGCCAGGACAGGGAATATTCACCCCTCCACTTT. Protein product: CASSQDREYSPLHF. The full variable domain, with the rest looked up from reference TRBV5-6 and TRBJ1-6, is DAGVTQSPTHLIKTRGQQVTLRCSPKSGHDTVSWYQQALGQGPQFIFQYYEEEERQRGNFPDRFSGHQFPNYSSELNVNALLLGDSALYLCASSQDREYSPLHFGNGTRLTVT.

The chain recombines TRBV21-1 with TRBJ2-7. TRBV21-1 is classified as a pseudogene. This CDR3 contains 14 residues. CDR3: CASTRPGDSYEQYF. Written as DNA, the CDR3 is TGTGCCAGCACCCGACCGGGCGACTCCTACGAGCAGTACTTC.

J is TRBJ2-4 and V is TRBV3-1 (or the pseudogene TRBV3-2); the D is unclear. V was shortened by 3 bases and J by 0 bases, with 12 bases between the two germline ends. The CDR3 runs to 16 residues. The germline gives CDR1 LGHDT, CDR2 YNNKEL (reference sequence). Here the CDR3 reads CASSQSDTLAKNIQYF. CDR3 DNA sequence: TGTGCCAGCAGCCAGAGCGATACTCTAGCCAAAAACATTCAGTACTTC.

The sample holds one count of this clone. V gene TRBV6-2 or TRBV6-3 combines with J gene TRBJ2-2, with 10 bases aligning to TRBD2. The CDR3 has 17 residues. The ends lost 2 bases at V and 1 base at J; junction bases unmatched: 4. CDR1 and CDR2 from the germline V gene are MNHEY and SVGEGT. The CDR3 region is CASSYRRTSGNTGELFF. CDR3 nucleotide sequence: TGTGCCAGCAGTTACCGGAGGACTAGCGGGAACACCGGGGAGCTGTTTTTT.

The chain links TRBV6-5 to TRBJ2-7; D unclear. The CDR3 loop spans 15 amino acids. V gave up 0 bases and J gave up 1 base, with 10 bases separating them. The germline gives CDR1 MNHEY, CDR2 SVGAGI. The CDR3 DNA reads as TGTGCCAGCAGTTACTCGAAACAGATGTCCTACGAGCAGTACTTC. Amino acid sequence: CASSYSKQMSYEQYF.

V usage is TRBV11-2 and J usage is TRBJ1-1, with 7 bases fitting TRBD1. Germline CDR1 is SGHAT and CDR2 is FQNNGV. V shed 2 bases and J 4 bases; nucleotides not matched to a gene: 7. CDR3 length: 15 amino acids. Written as DNA, the CDR3 is TGTGCCAGCAGCTTATTGGAAGGGGGCATCACTGAAGCTTTCTTT. This codes for CASSLLEGGITEAFF.

This chain joins TRBV4-3 and TRBJ2-5, with TRBD1 matching over 8 bases. The germline V gene has CDR1 LGHNA and CDR2 YSLEER. The CDR3 runs 15 residues. V was clipped by 1 base and J by 2 bases; unmatched bases: 3. The CDR3 region has the DNA TGCGCCAGCAGCCAAGGGACAGGGACGCAAGAGACCCAGTACTTC. Its translation: CASSQGTGTQETQYF.

This rearrangement joins TRBV9 to TRBJ2-1; no clear D gene. The CDR3 sequence is 15 residues long. V lost 4 bases and J lost 0, with 11 bases in between. Germline V lookup: CDR1 SGDLS, CDR2 YYNGEE. The CDR3, as DNA: TGTGCCAGCAGCCCTCAGCACGGCTCCTACAATGAGCAGTTCTTC. Translation gives CASSPQHGSYNEQFF. The full variable domain, completed using reference TRBV9 and TRBJ2-1, is DSGVTQTPKHLITATGQRVTLRCSPRSGDLSVYWYQQSLDQGLQFLIQYYNGEERAKGNILERFSAQQFPDLHSELNLSSLELGDSALYFCASSPQHGSYNEQFFGPGTRLTVL.

This clone showed up just once. The CDR3 DNA follows: TGCGCCAGCAGCTCTGCCGATTCCTACAATGAGCAGTTCTTC. Amino acids: CASSSADSYNEQFF. The chain recombines TRBV5-1 with TRBJ2-1; D call uncertain. CDR3 size: 14 residues. Germline lookup yields CDR1 SGHRS and CDR2 YFSETQ. Trimming stripped 3 bases from V and 1 base from J, with 8 bases between.

This clone was seen a single time. The CDR3 loop is CASSQIRPGATDTQYF. In nucleotides, the CDR3 is TGTGCCAGCAGCCAAATACGGCCGGGGGCTACAGATACGCAGTATTTT. The chain uses TRBV7-2 and TRBJ2-3; perhaps D is TRBD1 or TRBD2 (6 bases each). The CDR3 loop spans 16 amino acids. V dropped 5 bases and J dropped 3 bases, with 18 bases sitting between them. Germline CDR1 and CDR2: SGHTA and FQGNSA.

The chain carries TRBV3-1 (or the pseudogene TRBV3-2) and TRBJ1-6; the D gene is possibly TRBD1 (6 bases). This CDR3 contains 14 residues. V was pared by 4 bases and J by 7 bases, with 11 bases between. CDR1 LGHDT and CDR2 YNNKEL come from the germline V gene (reference sequence). The CDR3 DNA is TGTGCCAGCAGCCTTCAGGGGTGGAATTCACCCCTCCACTTT. Encoded protein: CASSLQGWNSPLHF.